The sequence of this T cell receptor beta chain was determined in a study of shared clonotypes between healthy human individuals. Profiled with immunoSEQ multiplex PCR; TCRdb holds only in-frame clones, not every one. The data hold 400,000 to 600,000 clones, with about 85% observed a single time. V was clipped by 7 bases and J by 2 bases, with 13 bases between them. The CDR3 totals 13 residues. Germline V gives CDR1 SGHRS, CDR2 YFSETQ. The material sequenced was PBMCs. This chain connects TRBV5-1 to TRBJ2-7; either TRBD1 or TRBD2 may fit D (5 bases each). This TCR came from a woman between 40 and 55 years old in good health. Some clones in this sample may be carry-over from other donors' samples. CDR3 in DNA: TGCGCCAGCGGGACCGATCCCACCTACGAGCAGTACTTC. Translation: CASGTDPTYEQYF. The full variable domain, its missing parts supplied by reference TRBV5-1 and TRBJ2-7, is KAGVTQTPRYLIKTRGQQVTLSCSPISGHRSVSWYQQTPGQGLQFLFEYFSETQRNKGNFPGRFSGRQFSNSRSEMNVSTLELGDSALYLCASGTDPTYEQYFGPGTRLTVT.